The 25 T cell receptor beta chains below come from one sample, sequenced in a study of PD-L1 blockade in urothelial cancer. Time point described: peripheral blood 6 weeks after treatment start. Sequenced by immunoSEQ multiplex PCR; TCRdb stores in-frame clones only, minus some. The sample holds tens of thousands of clones, about 85% seen once. The sequencing used PBMCs, collected around atezolizumab (anti-PD-L1) treatment. These receptors were collected from a man in his fifties with urothelial cancer.

The V call is TRBV5-1, the J call TRBJ2-2, with 9 bases identical to TRBD1. Germline lookup yields CDR1 SGHRS and CDR2 YFSETQ. The junction had 1 base not matched to a gene; V was cut back by 4 bases and J by 0 bases. This CDR3 has 15 amino acids. In DNA, the CDR3 is TGCGCCAGCAGCGGGACAGGGACGAACACCGGGGAGCTGTTTTTT. As protein: CASSGTGTNTGELFF.

This clone was observed a handful of times. This chain links TRBV11-1 with TRBJ2-7, with 7 bases identical to TRBD1. The length of the CDR3 is 14 residues. V shed 5 bases and J 2 bases; nucleotides not matched to a gene: 6. From germline, CDR1 is SGHAT and CDR2 FQDESV (reference sequence). The CDR3 region is CASSVDRATYEQYF. DNA of the CDR3: TGTGCCAGCAGCGTCGACAGGGCGACCTACGAGCAGTACTTC.

J is TRBJ2-1 and V is TRBV25-1; D might be TRBD1 (6 bases). The germline V gene has CDR1 MGHDK and CDR2 SYGVNS. This CDR3 comprises 16 residues. The V end was cut by 8 bases, the J end by 2 bases, with 19 bases between. The CDR3 DNA follows: TGTGCCAGCGCAGCGGTGGGTGAGGGGGCCTACAATGAGCAGTTCTTC. Translating it yields CASAAVGEGAYNEQFF.

The CDR3 loop reads CASSATGGIYGYTF. CDR3 in DNA: TGTGCCAGCAGTGCTACAGGGGGTATCTATGGCTACACCTTC. The V gene is TRBV2, the J gene TRBJ1-2, with 8 nucleotides matching TRBD1. The CDR3 has 14 residues. Germline-derived CDR1 and CDR2 are SNHLY and FYNNEI. The V segment lost 4 bases and the J segment 4 bases; nucleotides outside the gene matches: 5.

The chain couples TRBV7-6 to TRBJ2-2; 7 bases agree with TRBD1. In germline, CDR1 is SGHVS, CDR2 FNYEAQ. This CDR3 is built from 16 residues. Trimming cost V 5 bases and J 5 bases; bases outside gene matches: 11. The CDR3 DNA is TGTGCCAGCAGCAGACGAGGGGGCGAGATGACCGGGGAGCTGTTTTTT. It yields the protein CASSRRGGEMTGELFF. The whole variable domain, filled in from reference TRBV7-6 and TRBJ2-2, reads GAGVSQSPRYKVTKRGQDVALRCDPISGHVSLYWYRQALGQGPEFLTYFNYEAQQDKSGLPNDRFSAERPEGSISTLTIQRTEQRDSAMYRCASSRRGGEMTGELFFGEGSRLTVL.

This sequence joins TRBV19 and TRBJ2-2; TRBD2 matches 9 bases. Germline V gives CDR1 LNHDA, CDR2 SQIVND (reference sequence). The CDR3 totals 13 residues. V shed 4 bases and J 9 bases; nucleotides not matched to a gene: 3. The CDR3 here is CASSTAGGRELFF. DNA of the CDR3: TGTGCCAGTAGTACGGCGGGGGGGCGGGAGCTGTTTTTT.

This clone was counted between two and nine times. The chain combines TRBV5-1 with TRBJ2-7, with a possible D match to TRBD1 (6 bases). Looked up from germline, CDR1 is SGHRS and CDR2 is YFSETQ. Trimming took 4 bases from V and 5 from J, leaving 16 bases between them. This CDR3 spans 14 amino acids. This chain's CDR3 is CASSPKQGTHEQYF. CDR3 coding DNA: TGCGCCAGCAGCCCCAAACAGGGTACCCACGAGCAGTACTTC.

The chain carries TRBV29-1 and TRBJ2-3; TRBD2 matches 7 bases. Germline values: CDR1 SQVTM, CDR2 ANQGSEA. This CDR3 is built from 15 residues. V lost 1 base, J lost 5 bases, and 9 bases stayed unmatched. This chain's CDR3 is CSVEVLAGAGDTQYF. CDR3 DNA sequence: TGCAGCGTTGAAGTACTGGCGGGAGCGGGAGATACGCAGTATTTT.

The chain recombines TRBV19 with TRBJ2-5; 7 positions agree with TRBD1. This CDR3 is built from 11 residues. From germline, CDR1 is LNHDA and CDR2 SQIVND (reference sequence). Germline trimming cut 11 bases from V and 5 bases from J; bases unmatched to any gene: 5. CDR3: CAVRGQETQYF. CDR3 DNA: TGTGCCGTAAGGGGGCAGGAGACCCAGTACTTC.

This chain connects TRBV28 to TRBJ2-5; D possibly corresponds to TRBD2 (5 bases). Germline CDR1 MDHEN, CDR2 SYDVKM. The CDR3 is 13 amino acids. V lost 5 bases to trimming and J lost 7 bases, with 14 bases between them. This CDR3 is CASSDRGPWTQYF. CDR3 bases: TGTGCCAGCAGTGACCGGGGTCCCTGGACCCAGTACTTC. Filled out from reference TRBV28 and TRBJ2-5, the complete variable domain reads DVKVTQSSRYLVKRTGEKVFLECVQDMDHENMFWYRQDPGLGLRLIYFSYDVKMKEKGDIPEGYSVSREKKERFSLILESASTNQTSMYLCASSDRGPWTQYFGPGTRLLVL.

The chain links TRBV14 to TRBJ1-2, with 10 bases lining up with TRBD1. Germline V gene data show CDR1 as SGHDN and CDR2 as FVKESK. The ends lost 5 bases at V and 8 bases at J; junction bases unmatched: 8. The CDR3 loop spans 14 amino acids. The CDR3 region is CASSSYGTGEGYTF. The DNA of the CDR3 is TGTGCCAGCAGCTCTTACGGGACAGGGGAGGGCTACACCTTC.

This chain connects TRBV9 to TRBJ2-1; 10 bases line up with TRBD2. The CDR3 contains 18 residues. V gave up 0 bases and J gave up 4 bases; unmatched junction bases: 10. In germline, CDR1 is SGDLS, CDR2 YYNGEE. The DNA for the CDR3 is TGTGCCAGCAGCGTAGAAAGCGGGGGGGCAACAGCTTACAATGAGCAGTTCTTC. It encodes CASSVESGGATAYNEQFF.

DNA for the CDR3: TGTGCCAGCAGTAGGGACAGGGGGCATATAAGCTCTGGAAACACCATATATTTT. It specifies CASSRDRGHISSGNTIYF. The chain links TRBV2 to TRBJ1-3; 12 positions match TRBD1. The CDR3 is made up of 18 amino acids. The germline V gene has CDR1 SNHLY and CDR2 FYNNEI. V trimming: 5 bases; J trimming: 0 bases; junction bases outside the gene matches: 8.

This chain links TRBV5-6 with TRBJ2-5; the D is unclear. V was trimmed by 1 base and J by 1 base, leaving 8 bases between them. Looked up from germline, CDR1 is SGHDT and CDR2 is YYEEEE. This CDR3 is built from 14 residues. Here the CDR3 DNA reads TGTGCCAGCAGCTTGATCGCAGGCCAAGAGACCCAGTACTTC. This gives the protein CASSLIAGQETQYF.

V gene TRBV10-3 combines with J gene TRBJ2-3; D gene ambiguous. The CDR3 runs to 15 residues. V lost 3 bases and J 0 bases, leaving 10 bases between the germline ends. CDR1 and CDR2 from the germline V gene are ENHRY and SYGVKD. CDR3 region: CAISDLVSSTDTQYF. CDR3 DNA: TGTGCCATCAGTGATTTAGTTAGCAGCACAGATACGCAGTATTTT.

The rearrangement uses TRBV29-1 and TRBJ2-7, with a weak D call TRBD1 (6 bases). Germline V gene sequence: CDR1 SQVTM, CDR2 ANQGSEA. V lost 0 bases, J lost 0 bases, and 9 bases lay in between. This CDR3 has 14 residues. The CDR3 nucleotides read TGCAGCGTTGAAGATCGGGACACCTCCTACGAGCAGTACTTC. This translates into CSVEDRDTSYEQYF.

The chain is built from TRBV6-5 and TRBJ2-3; D is perhaps TRBD2 (6 bases). Trimming took off 5 bases at V and 2 bases at J, with 11 bases between the two ends. The CDR3 extends over 14 amino acids. CDR1 MNHEY and CDR2 SVGAGI come from the germline V gene. The DNA for the CDR3 is TGTGCCAGCAGTCCCAGGGAGGCCACAGATACGCAGTATTTT. As protein: CASSPREATDTQYF.

This chain uses TRBV4-1 with TRBJ2-1, with TRBD2 matching 7 bases. There are 17 residues in the CDR3. Germline CDR1 and CDR2: MGHRA and YSYEKL. With V trimmed by 4 bases and J by 7 bases, 16 bases remained unmatched. In nucleotides, the CDR3 is TGCGCCAGCAGCCTAGCAGTCCGGGGGGAGTTTGGAAATGAGCAGTTCTTC. Translation: CASSLAVRGEFGNEQFF.

The gene calls are TRBV5-4 and TRBJ2-7; D perhaps matches TRBD2 (6 bases). The ends were cut back, 7 bases at V and 0 bases at J, with 14 bases in the middle. This CDR3 spans 14 amino acids. The V gene's germline CDR1 is SGHNT and CDR2 YYREEE (reference sequence). As DNA, the CDR3 is TGTGCCAGCGGGAATGGAGGGAACTCCTACGAGCAGTACTTC. Its protein product is CASGNGGNSYEQYF.

The CDR3: CASSQGSGGEVTQYF. DNA of the CDR3: TGCGCCAGCAGTCAAGGTTCAGGGGGCGAAGTGACCCAGTACTTC. The J gene is TRBJ2-5, the V gene TRBV23-1; 8 bases are a match to TRBD1. TRBV23-1 is an open reading frame, and its role is uncertain. This CDR3 comprises 15 residues. Losses at the gene ends were 2 bases for V and 7 bases for J; bases not matched to a gene: 9.

The V call is TRBV19, the J call TRBJ2-7, with 9 bases identical to TRBD1. This CDR3 spans 15 amino acids. The germline gives CDR1 LNHDA, CDR2 SQIVND (reference sequence). Losses at the gene ends were 2 bases for V and 4 bases for J; bases not matched to a gene: 6. The CDR3 DNA follows: TGTGCCAGTAGTATAAGACAGGGGGATATTTACGAGCAGTACTTC. Translation gives CASSIRQGDIYEQYF.

V gene TRBV4-3 combines with J gene TRBJ2-2, with 7 positions matching TRBD2. The CDR3 consists of 17 residues. V dropped 2 bases and J dropped 5; count of bases not matched to a gene: 11. Germline assignment: CDR1 LGHNA and CDR2 YSLEER. The CDR3 DNA reads TGCGCCAGCAGCCAAACGGGGGTGCGGGAGCGTACCGGGGAGCTGTTTTTT. Its protein is CASSQTGVRERTGELFF.

V is TRBV6-1 and J is TRBJ1-2; 7 bases align to TRBD1. J was trimmed by 0 bases and V by 7 bases; bases with no gene match: 5. This CDR3 spans 14 amino acids. Germline V gives CDR1 MNHNS, CDR2 SASEGT. CDR3 sequence (DNA): TGTGCCAGCAAGAGGGGACAGACTAACTATGGCTACACCTTC. It encodes CASKRGQTNYGYTF.

The chain recombines TRBV29-1 with TRBJ1-2; perhaps TRBD1 as D (6 bases). Germline lookup yields CDR1 SQVTM and CDR2 ANQGSEA. The CDR3 has 12 amino acids. Trimming stripped 0 bases from V and 7 bases from J, with 9 bases between. Here the CDR3 DNA reads TGCAGCGTTGAAGAACAGGGAACTGGCTACACCTTC. It yields the protein CSVEEQGTGYTF. The full variable domain, its missing parts supplied by reference TRBV29-1 and TRBJ1-2, is SAVISQKPSRDICQRGTSLTIQCQVDSQVTMMFWYRQQPGQSLTLIATANQGSEATYESGFVIDKFPISRPNLTFSTLTVSNMSPEDSSIYLCSVEEQGTGYTFGSGTRLTVV.

The chain uses TRBV29-1 and TRBJ1-2; D is perhaps TRBD1 (6 bases). Trimming took off 5 bases at V and 7 bases at J, with 14 bases between the two ends. Germline CDR1 SQVTM, CDR2 ANQGSEA. This CDR3 has 12 residues. CDR3 region: CSVTETRGGYTF. The CDR3 nucleotides read TGCAGCGTTACTGAGACCAGGGGTGGCTACACCTTC.